One and the same sample provided the 32 T cell receptor beta chains below, sequenced in a study of T cells in Graves' hyperthyroidism and ophthalmopathy. TCR beta CDR3 region amplification was performed from RNA transcripts. With the HTBI primer set, the TCR CDR3 went through a first round of RT-PCR. Each CDR3 protein is one row after TCRdb ran MiXCR on the multiplex PCR reads. The data show a few hundred thousand distinct CDR3 sequences, with less than 25% seen just once and more than 25% held by the top ten. Specimen: blood. The receptors derive from a man between 18 and 29 years old with Graves' hyperthyroidism.

This clonotype was picked up a small number of times. The chain joins TRBV12-3 or TRBV12-4 to TRBJ1-6, with 8 nucleotides matching TRBD1. V lost 5 bases and J lost 4; bases outside the gene matches: 4. The CDR3 consists of 15 residues. The CDR3 protein is CASSLRQGYNSPLHF. CDR3 DNA: TGTGCCAGCAGTCTTAGACAGGGGTATAATTCACCCCTCCACTTT.

The chain carries TRBV28 and TRBJ2-5; 7 nucleotides agree with TRBD2. The CDR3 is 15 residues long. Per the germline V gene, CDR1 is MDHEN and CDR2 is SYDVKM. The V gene end was trimmed by 6 bases and the J gene end by 5 bases; junction bases not matched to a gene: 12. CDR3 nucleotide sequence: TGTGCCAGCAGCTCCTATCGAGCGGGGCTGGAGACCCAGTACTTC. It codes for CASSSYRAGLETQYF.

The table lists this clonotype with many counts. V gene TRBV6-5 combines with J gene TRBJ1-6; unclear D gene. The germline V and J ends were trimmed by 2 bases and 9 bases, with 8 bases remaining between them. Germline loops: CDR1 MNHEY, CDR2 SVGAGI. CDR3 length: 13 amino acids. The CDR3 coding sequence is TGTGCCAGCAGTTACGTACGGGTTTCACCCCTCCACTTT. Its translation is CASSYVRVSPLHF.

This clonotype was seen at least ten times. The genes are TRBV6-2 or TRBV6-3 and TRBJ2-7; 12 nucleotides align to TRBD2. The CDR3 runs 16 residues. Germline V gene lookup returns CDR1 MNHEY and CDR2 SVGEGT. Trimming removed 5 bases from V and 0 bases from J; junction bases left unmatched: 5. This CDR3 is CASSRLAGVSSYEQYF. The CDR3, as DNA: TGTGCCAGCAGTAGACTAGCGGGGGTCTCCTCCTACGAGCAGTACTTC.

This clonotype was seen ten or more times. This chain links TRBV13 with TRBJ1-1; D remains unclear. The CDR3 is 14 amino acids. The germline gives CDR1 PRHDT, CDR2 FYEKMQ (reference sequence). Deletions cut 0 bases from V and 4 bases from J, with 9 bases between. The CDR3 sequence is CASSLGIEGTEAFF. The CDR3 nucleotides read TGTGCCAGCAGCTTAGGAATCGAGGGCACTGAAGCTTTCTTT.

This clonotype was recorded at least ten times. V and J are TRBV28 and TRBJ2-7, with D possibly TRBD2 on 6 matching bases. CDR3 size: 14 residues. CDR1 and CDR2 (germline): MDHEN, SYDVKM. The germline V and J ends were trimmed by 2 bases and 10 bases, with 18 bases remaining between them. This chain's CDR3 is CASSLGWRASSQYF. The CDR3 DNA follows: TGTGCCAGCAGTTTAGGATGGAGGGCCTCTAGTCAGTACTTC.

This chain links TRBV13 with TRBJ2-6; D unresolved. This CDR3 contains 15 residues. From germline, CDR1 is PRHDT and CDR2 FYEKMQ (reference sequence). Trimming removed 4 bases from V and 0 bases from J, with 7 bases in between. The CDR3 is CASSSRSSGANVLTF. CDR3 DNA sequence: TGTGCCAGCAGCTCGAGAAGCTCTGGGGCCAACGTCCTGACTTTC.

Comment on this clonotype: The junction differs from germline at one of its ends, possibly a read error. The V call is TRBV28, the J call TRBJ2-7, with D unresolved. Germline CDR1 is MDHEN and CDR2 is SYDVKM. The CDR3 extends over 13 amino acids. The CDR3 coding sequence is TGTGCCGGCAGTTCGACACGTTGTGGCGAGCAGTACTTC. The encoded protein is CAGSSTRCGEQYF.

This clonotype was detected ten times or more. This chain uses TRBV6-2 or TRBV6-3 with TRBJ1-5; 7 nucleotides match TRBD1. Unmatched junction bases numbered 18, after V lost 7 bases and J lost 0 bases. Germline assignment: CDR1 MNHEY and CDR2 SVGEGT. CDR3 length: 19 residues. CDR3 in amino acids: CASTFRRDSARDSNQPQHF. CDR3 in DNA: TGTGCCAGCACCTTCAGACGGGACAGCGCAAGAGATAGCAATCAGCCCCAGCATTTT.

This clonotype showed up many times. The gene calls are TRBV4-1 and TRBJ2-7; 11 bases are a match to TRBD2. Germline CDR1 and CDR2: MGHRA and YSYEKL. CDR3 length equals 16 residues. V shed 3 bases and J 3 bases; nucleotides not matched to a gene: 7. The CDR3 protein is CASSHGPSGGFYEQYF. DNA for the CDR3: TGCGCCAGCAGCCATGGGCCTAGCGGGGGGTTCTACGAGCAGTACTTC.

The rearrangement joins TRBV5-1 to TRBJ2-7; the D gene is possibly TRBD1 (6 bases). Germline V gene lookup returns CDR1 SGHRS and CDR2 YFSETQ. The V end lost 4 bases, the J end lost 3 bases, and 23 bases lay between the germline ends. The CDR3 is 17 residues long. The DNA of the CDR3 is TGCGCCAGCAGCCATTCTACAGGGTTACTAAAAAACTACGAGCAGTACTTC. Its protein product is CASSHSTGLLKNYEQYF.

This clonotype appeared many times. The rearrangement uses TRBV6-5 and TRBJ2-5, with TRBD1 as a possible D gene (6 bases). CDR3 size: 13 residues. Germline values: CDR1 MNHEY, CDR2 SVGAGI. The germline V and J ends were trimmed by 4 bases and 5 bases, with 11 bases remaining between them. The CDR3 protein is CASSSGVRETQYF. Here the CDR3 DNA reads TGTGCCAGCAGTTCAGGGGTGAGGGAGACCCAGTACTTC.

There are many counts of this clonotype. The V call is TRBV28, the J call TRBJ1-5; D gene uncertain. V dropped 2 bases and J dropped 2 bases, with 10 bases sitting between them. The CDR3 sequence is 15 residues long. Germline V gene data show CDR1 as MDHEN and CDR2 as SYDVKM. CDR3 in DNA: TGTGCCAGCAGTTTACAGTCCGTAGGCAATCAGCCCCAGCATTTT. This translates into CASSLQSVGNQPQHF.

The V and J genes are TRBV6-2 or TRBV6-3 and TRBJ1-1; 7 bases are a match to TRBD1. This CDR3 has 16 amino acids. In germline, CDR1 is MNHEY, CDR2 SVGEGT. With 4 bases clipped from V and 0 bases from J, the junction kept 8 bases outside the gene matches. Here the CDR3 reads CASSFDRDPMNTEAFF. In nucleotides, the CDR3 is TGTGCCAGCAGTTTTGACAGGGACCCCATGAACACTGAAGCTTTCTTT.

At least ten counts were recorded for this clonotype. The chain recombines TRBV27 with TRBJ1-5; no firm D call. Germline V gene data show CDR1 as MNHEY and CDR2 as SMNVEV (reference sequence). The CDR3 is 15 amino acids. V was shortened by 5 bases and J by 1 base, with 12 bases between the two germline ends. The CDR3: CASSPLEWSNQPQHF. DNA of the CDR3: TGTGCCAGCAGTCCGTTAGAGTGGAGCAATCAGCCCCAGCATTTT.

This clonotype was seen ten or more times. This chain's CDR3 is CASSYNGHNEQYF. The CDR3 nucleotides are TGTGCCAGCAGTTATAACGGACACAACGAGCAGTACTTC. This chain connects TRBV6-2 or TRBV6-3 to TRBJ2-7; a possible D gene is TRBD1 (5 bases). The CDR3 covers 13 residues. V gave up 3 bases and J gave up 5 bases, with 11 bases separating them. The V gene's germline CDR1 is MNHEY and CDR2 SVGEGT.

The chain recombines TRBV5-1 with TRBJ2-7; 8 nucleotides align to TRBD2. J was trimmed by 4 bases and V by 0 bases; bases with no gene match: 3. Germline V lookup: CDR1 SGHRS, CDR2 YFSETQ. The CDR3 contains 14 residues. CDR3 region: CASSLELAGYEQYF. For the CDR3, the DNA is TGCGCCAGCAGCTTGGAGCTAGCGGGTTACGAGCAGTACTTC. Combining the CDR3 with reference TRBV5-1 and TRBJ2-7 gives the whole variable domain KAGVTQTPRYLIKTRGQQVTLSCSPISGHRSVSWYQQTPGQGLQFLFEYFSETQRNKGNFPGRFSGRQFSNSRSEMNVSTLELGDSALYLCASSLELAGYEQYFGPGTRLTVT.

There are many counts of this clonotype. The chain carries TRBV7-2 and TRBJ1-1, with 7 positions matching TRBD1. J gave up 4 bases and V 2 bases, and 4 bases lay outside the gene matches. Per the germline V gene, CDR1 is SGHTA and CDR2 is FQGNSA. The CDR3 runs 14 residues. CDR3 loop: CASSLKAGGTEAFF. CDR3 bases: TGTGCCAGCAGCTTAAAGGCAGGGGGCACTGAAGCTTTCTTT.

This clonotype was detected ten times or more. The rearrangement uses TRBV2 and TRBJ1-2; no clear D gene. CDR1 is SNHLY, CDR2 FYNNEI, per germline. V lost 4 bases to trimming and J lost 2 bases, with 8 bases between them. CDR3 length equals 13 residues. The CDR3 sequence: CASSVHTNYGYTF. As DNA, the CDR3 is TGTGCCAGCAGTGTACATACCAACTATGGCTACACCTTC.

CDR3 sequence: CASSKGGTATYEQYF. The CDR3 DNA sequence: TGTGCCAGCAGTAAGGGGGGGACGGCTACCTACGAGCAGTACTTC. This chain links TRBV12-3 or TRBV12-4 with TRBJ2-7; D is possibly TRBD2 (7 bases). This CDR3 region has 15 residues. Between the trimmed V and J ends, which lost 5 bases and 2 bases, there was a span of 16 bases.

This clonotype appeared many times. This rearrangement joins TRBV20-1 to TRBJ2-5, with a weak D call TRBD1 (5 bases). Trimming stripped 0 bases from V and 5 bases from J, with 16 bases between. Germline V gene lookup returns CDR1 DFQATT and CDR2 SNEGSKA (reference sequence). The CDR3 is 15 residues long. The CDR3 sequence is CSARDIASSGETQYF. CDR3 nucleotide sequence: TGCAGTGCTAGAGATATCGCCAGTTCAGGGGAGACCCAGTACTTC.

This clonotype was recorded at least ten times. The rearrangement joins TRBV2 to TRBJ2-7, with 7 bases fitting TRBD1. The CDR3 covers 14 residues. Germline assignment: CDR1 SNHLY and CDR2 FYNNEI. V gave up 10 bases and J gave up 0 bases; unmatched junction bases: 9. This CDR3 is CAIVDRVPSYEQYF. CDR3 DNA sequence: TGTGCCATCGTTGACAGGGTTCCCTCCTACGAGCAGTACTTC.

To note about this clonotype: The germline gene is not matched at one end of the junction; a read error may be the cause. The genes are TRBV29-1 and TRBJ1-1; TRBD1 is a possible D gene (5 bases). Germline lookup yields CDR1 SQVTM and CDR2 ANQGSEA. The CDR3 runs 14 residues. Written as DNA, the CDR3 is TGCAGCGCTGAAGGGGCGGGGATGAACACTGAAGCTTGCTTT. Translated, it gives CSAEGAGMNTEACF. Filled out from reference TRBV29-1 and TRBJ1-1, the complete variable domain reads SAVISQKPSRDICQRGTSLTIQCQVDSQVTMMFWYRQQPGQSLTLIATANQGSEATYESGFVIDKFPISRPNLTFSTLTVSNMSPEDSSIYLCSAEGAGMNTEACFGQGTRLTVV.

This clonotype has more than one count but fewer than ten. The rearrangement uses TRBV11-1 and TRBJ1-5, with TRBD1 as a possible D gene (6 bases). Germline V gene data show CDR1 as SGHAT and CDR2 as FQDESV (reference sequence). This CDR3 has 16 residues. Trimming shortened V by 5 bases and J by 5 bases, and 19 bases separated the two germline ends. CDR3 residues: CASSPPYRDTDQPQHF. The CDR3 DNA follows: TGTGCCAGCAGCCCACCCTACCGGGACACAGATCAGCCCCAGCATTTT.

This clonotype was observed many times. The chain couples TRBV28 to TRBJ1-2, with D uncertain. The CDR3 sequence is 12 residues long. Germline V gives CDR1 MDHEN, CDR2 SYDVKM. Trimming took 5 bases from V and 4 from J, leaving 8 bases between them. The CDR3 sequence is CASSPLSYGYTF. As DNA, the CDR3 is TGTGCCAGCAGTCCCCTCTCCTATGGCTACACCTTC.

This clonotype was detected ten times or more. CDR3 protein: CASSFVSGVGGTAFF. The CDR3 DNA follows: TGTGCCAGCAGTTTTGTATCTGGTGTAGGGGGGACGGCTTTCTTT. The chain employs TRBV27 and TRBJ1-1, with D possibly TRBD1 on 6 matching bases. Looked up from germline, CDR1 is MNHEY and CDR2 is SMNVEV (reference sequence). V gave up 3 bases and J gave up 11 bases, with 22 bases separating them. The CDR3 is 15 amino acids.

At least ten counts were recorded for this clonotype. The chain links TRBV12-3 or TRBV12-4 to TRBJ1-2; 12 bases are shared with TRBD1. The CDR3 totals 15 residues. Trimming cost V 8 bases and J 2 bases; bases outside gene matches: 6. CDR3 amino acids: CASGLGTGGNYGYTF. DNA for the CDR3: TGTGCCAGCGGTCTAGGGACAGGGGGCAACTATGGCTACACCTTC.

CDR3 sequence: CATSSSGGTGNTIYF. The CDR3 DNA reads TGTGCCACCAGCAGTAGTGGGGGCACGGGAAACACCATATATTTT. The V and J genes are TRBV15 and TRBJ1-3; the D gene is possibly TRBD1 (6 bases). Germline V CDR1 and CDR2: LNHNV, YYDKDF (reference sequence). Trimming took 3 bases from V and 4 from J, leaving 13 bases between them. There are 15 residues in the CDR3.

This sequence joins TRBV15 and TRBJ1-2; D gene unclear. Germline values: CDR1 LNHNV, CDR2 YYDKDF (reference sequence). Trimming took off 0 bases at V and 7 bases at J, with 15 bases between the two ends. CDR3 length: 15 amino acids. The CDR3 DNA follows: TGTGCCACCAGCAGAGATTTCGGGGATCGAGGTGGCTACACCTTC. Its protein is CATSRDFGDRGGYTF.

At least ten counts were recorded for this clonotype. As DNA, the CDR3 is TGTGCCAGCGATAAAACGGTCGCTGAAGCTTTCTTT. Translating it yields CASDKTVAEAFF. This sequence joins TRBV6-1 and TRBJ1-1, with D unclear. Germline assignment: CDR1 MNHNS and CDR2 SASEGT. The germline V and J ends were trimmed by 8 bases and 6 bases, with 13 bases remaining between them. The CDR3 contains 12 residues.

V is TRBV6-1 and J is TRBJ2-5; 12 nucleotides agree with TRBD2. In germline, CDR1 is MNHNS, CDR2 SASEGT. The CDR3 consists of 15 residues. V dropped 11 bases and J dropped 5; count of bases not matched to a gene: 12. For the CDR3, the DNA is TGTGCCGGAAAAAGAGGGACTAGCGGGTCGGAGACCCAGTACTTC. Its translation is CAGKRGTSGSETQYF.

In its sample, this clonotype was seen many times. At one end the junction does not follow the germline gene, possibly because of a read error. This chain joins TRBV12-3 or TRBV12-4 and TRBJ1-2; D is undetermined. The CDR3 sequence is 12 residues long. The CDR3 region has the DNA TGTGCCAGCAGCTTAGGGTGGAGTGGCTACACCTTC. It specifies CASSLGWSGYTF.